This TCR beta chain is from a study of CD8+ T cells in alopecia areata. This clone has a handful of counts. Extraction and reverse transcription of RNA yielded cDNA as the sequencing template. Sequencing used immunoSEQ multiplex PCR; TCRdb keeps in-frame clones, though not all of them. Of about 12,000 clones listed, roughly three fifths are singletons. Obtained from alopecia areata patients were lesional scalp punch biopsies along with peripheral blood. Germline V gene data show CDR1 as MDHEN and CDR2 as SYDVKM. The CDR3 extends over 12 amino acids. The V gene lost 4 bases and the J gene lost 6 bases, with 7 bases spanning the gap.

This chain uses TRBV28 with TRBJ1-5; D perhaps matches TRBD1 (5 bases). This clonotype originated in a human donor with alopecia areata. Sequenced: skin. CDR3: CASSWGSQPQHF. The CDR3 coding sequence is TGTGCCAGCAGTTGGGGGAGTCAGCCCCAGCATTTT.